Each of the 30 T cell receptor beta chains below was sequenced from the same sample in a study of blood T cell repertoires in COVID-19. The repertoire was sequenced with immunoSEQ multiplex PCR; TCRdb's copy has only in-frame clones and lacks some. The sample includes 250,000 or so clones, around four fifths of them seen just once. The sequencing input was peripheral blood. Receptors were obtained from a man in his sixties with acute or convalescent COVID-19.

The rearrangement links TRBV10-3 to TRBJ2-3, with 7 bases fitting TRBD1. The CDR3 length is 14 residues. In germline, CDR1 is ENHRY, CDR2 SYGVKD. With V trimmed by 6 bases and J by 4 bases, 7 bases remained unmatched. DNA of the CDR3: TGTGCCATCAGCCCTACAGGGGTGGCAGATACGCAGTATTTT. It codes for CAISPTGVADTQYF.

V gene TRBV3-1 (or the pseudogene TRBV3-2) combines with J gene TRBJ2-5; possibly TRBD1 for D (6 bases). This CDR3 comprises 13 residues. With 5 bases removed from V and 1 base from J, the gap between germline ends came to 8 bases. Per germline, CDR1 LGHDT and CDR2 YNNKEL (reference sequence). Here the CDR3 DNA reads TGTGCCAGCAGCGGACAGCCCCAAGAGACCCAGTACTTC. It is translated as CASSGQPQETQYF.

The CDR3 DNA reads TGTGCCACCAGCCTCTCAGGCGGGGCGAGCTCCTACGAGCAGTACTTC. Its protein product is CATSLSGGASSYEQYF. The chain links TRBV15 to TRBJ2-7; possibly TRBD2 for D (6 bases). V gave up 5 bases and J gave up 0 bases, with 17 bases separating them. This CDR3 is built from 16 residues. Germline V gene lookup returns CDR1 LNHNV and CDR2 YYDKDF (reference sequence).

This clone was seen only once. V is TRBV27 and J is TRBJ2-2, with TRBD2 matching 7 bases. The CDR3 contains 17 residues. J was trimmed by 4 bases and V by 5 bases; bases with no gene match: 13. Germline values: CDR1 MNHEY, CDR2 SMNVEV (reference sequence). This chain's CDR3 is CASSPWGSGVITGELFF. CDR3 nucleotides: TGTGCCAGCAGTCCGTGGGGAAGCGGGGTAATCACCGGGGAGCTGTTTTTT.

The rearrangement joins TRBV14 to TRBJ1-2; D not resolved. The CDR3 totals 13 residues. Trimming took off 5 bases at V and 4 bases at J, with 11 bases between the two ends. Germline V gene lookup returns CDR1 SGHDN and CDR2 FVKESK. Here the CDR3 reads CASSIRRGYGYTF. CDR3 DNA: TGTGCCAGCAGCATTAGACGGGGCTATGGCTACACCTTC. Variable domain in full (rest from reference TRBV14 and TRBJ1-2): EAGVTQFPSHSVIEKGQTVTLRCDPISGHDNLYWYRRVMGKEIKFLLHFVKESKQDESGMPNNRFLAERTGGTYSTLKVQPAELEDSGVYFCASSIRRGYGYTFGSGTRLTVV.

This rearrangement joins TRBV5-1 to TRBJ2-5; 12 positions match TRBD1. Germline CDR1 reads SGHRS; CDR2 reads YFSETQ. The V segment lost 5 bases and the J segment 7 bases; nucleotides outside the gene matches: 9. The CDR3 consists of 15 residues. The chain's CDR3 is CASSPGTGGAGTQYF. DNA for the CDR3: TGCGCCAGCAGTCCCGGGACAGGGGGCGCGGGGACCCAGTACTTC.

This clone was observed once. This chain uses TRBV18 with TRBJ1-6; D is uncertain. V was shortened by 6 bases and J by 1 base, with 10 bases between the two germline ends. Looked up from germline, CDR1 is KGHSH and CDR2 is LQKENI. The CDR3 extends over 15 amino acids. The CDR3: CASSLLESYNSPLHF. CDR3 coding DNA: TGTGCCAGCTCCCTCTTGGAGTCCTATAATTCACCCCTCCACTTT. The entire variable domain, with the rest obtained from reference TRBV18 and TRBJ1-6, is as follows: NAGVMQNPRHLVRRRGQEARLRCSPMKGHSHVYWYRQLPEEGLKFMVYLQKENIIDESGMPKERFSAEFPKEGPSILRIQQVVRGDSAAYFCASSLLESYNSPLHFGNGTRLTVT.

The chain is built from TRBV29-1 and TRBJ1-2; 10 positions match TRBD1. With 3 bases clipped from V and 4 bases from J, the junction kept 8 bases outside the gene matches. The CDR3 runs 15 residues. From germline, CDR1 is SQVTM and CDR2 ANQGSEA. The CDR3 DNA sequence: TGCAGCGTTGACGTGGGGACAGGGGAATCCTATGGCTACACCTTC. Translating gives CSVDVGTGESYGYTF.

The chain joins TRBV4-3 to TRBJ2-2; TRBD1 agrees at 9 bases. Trimming removed 2 bases from V and 6 bases from J; junction bases left unmatched: 7. CDR3 length: 16 amino acids. The germline V gene has CDR1 LGHNA and CDR2 YSLEER. CDR3 sequence reads: CASSQKGGTGPGELFF. CDR3 in DNA: TGCGCCAGCAGCCAAAAGGGCGGGACAGGGCCCGGGGAGCTGTTTTTT.

The chain uses TRBV19 and TRBJ2-7; the D is unclear. With 3 bases removed from V and 0 bases from J, the gap between germline ends came to 12 bases. Germline CDR1 reads LNHDA; CDR2 reads SQIVND (reference sequence). The CDR3 consists of 15 residues. The CDR3 loop is CASSIRHLSSYEQYF. The CDR3 DNA sequence: TGTGCCAGTAGTATCAGACACCTGAGCTCCTACGAGCAGTACTTC.

The chain links TRBV4-2 to TRBJ1-4; D unresolved. V shed 0 bases and J shed 8 bases, with 7 bases lying between them. The germline gives CDR1 LGHNA, CDR2 YNFKEQ. CDR3 length: 13 amino acids. The CDR3 protein is CASSQDTREKLFF. DNA for the CDR3: TGTGCCAGCAGCCAAGATACCCGGGAAAAACTGTTTTTT.

The chain links TRBV10-3 to TRBJ1-5, with TRBD1 as a possible D gene (5 bases). Germline CDR1 ENHRY, CDR2 SYGVKD. Trimming left V 3 bases short and J 1 base short, with 10 bases between. The CDR3 runs 15 residues. For the CDR3, the DNA is TGTGCCATCAGTGAATTCCAGGGAAGCAATCAGCCCCAGCATTTT. Protein sequence: CAISEFQGSNQPQHF.

The V gene is TRBV11-2, the J gene TRBJ1-1; the D is unclear. Germline V gene sequence: CDR1 SGHAT, CDR2 FQNNGV. Between the trimmed V and J ends, which lost 5 bases and 5 bases, there was a span of 21 bases. The CDR3 length is 16 residues. This CDR3 reads CASSGPGRLPRTEAFF. For the CDR3, the DNA is TGTGCCAGCAGCGGCCCGGGTCGGCTGCCGAGGACTGAAGCTTTCTTT.

The chain uses TRBV9 and TRBJ2-1; TRBD1 matches 12 bases. The V gene end was trimmed by 3 bases and the J gene end by 8 bases; junction bases not matched to a gene: 9. The CDR3 totals 16 residues. Germline lookup yields CDR1 SGDLS and CDR2 YYNGEE. The CDR3 region is CASSAGGTGGVDEQFF. CDR3 DNA: TGTGCCAGCAGCGCCGGGGGGACAGGGGGCGTCGATGAGCAGTTCTTC.

This chain links TRBV5-1 with TRBJ2-1, with 7 bases identical to TRBD1. Germline CDR1 SGHRS, CDR2 YFSETQ. V was clipped by 4 bases and J by 4 bases; unmatched bases: 5. This CDR3 region has 14 residues. The CDR3 sequence is CASSTGQAYNEQFF. CDR3 nucleotide sequence: TGCGCCAGCAGCACCGGACAGGCGTACAATGAGCAGTTCTTC.

This chain links TRBV6-5 with TRBJ2-7; maybe TRBD1 (5 bases). The V end lost 2 bases, the J end lost 2 bases, and 13 bases lay between the germline ends. The CDR3 loop spans 15 amino acids. Germline assignment: CDR1 MNHEY and CDR2 SVGAGI. The CDR3, as DNA: TGTGCCAGCAGTTACCTCTCAGACAGTACCTACGAGCAGTACTTC. Its protein is CASSYLSDSTYEQYF.

This rearrangement joins TRBV10-3 to TRBJ1-2; TRBD1 matches at 7 bases. The germline V gene encodes CDR1 ENHRY and CDR2 SYGVKD. This CDR3 spans 17 amino acids. V shed 4 bases and J 1 base; nucleotides not matched to a gene: 12. DNA for the CDR3: TGTGCCATCAGTGGCGGTGAGGGGACAGTCCTTAACTATGGCTACACCTTC. Its translation: CAISGGEGTVLNYGYTF.

The rearrangement links TRBV5-4 to TRBJ2-1; 7 nucleotides line up with TRBD1. The CDR3 has 16 amino acids. Looked up from germline, CDR1 is SGHNT and CDR2 is YYREEE (reference sequence). The V gene end was trimmed by 4 bases and the J gene end by 2 bases; junction bases not matched to a gene: 9. The CDR3 reads CASSRQGGSTYNEQFF. The CDR3 DNA follows: TGTGCCAGCAGCCGTCAAGGGGGCTCCACCTACAATGAGCAGTTCTTC.

The V and J genes are TRBV7-2 and TRBJ2-5; 8 bases line up with TRBD1. V lost 4 bases, J lost 4 bases, and 5 bases stayed unmatched. CDR1 SGHTA and CDR2 FQGNSA come from the germline V gene. The CDR3 is 14 amino acids. In DNA form, the CDR3 reads TGTGCCAGCAGCTCGGCAGGGGGCCGAGAGACCCAGTACTTC. It encodes CASSSAGGRETQYF.

The gene calls are TRBV5-4 and TRBJ2-2, with TRBD2 identical over 14 bases. V lost 5 bases to trimming and J lost 7 bases; unmatched junction nucleotides: 7. The CDR3 consists of 16 residues. CDR1 and CDR2 (germline): SGHNT, YYREEE (reference sequence). The CDR3 here is CASSSTSGRANGELFF. CDR3 sequence (DNA): TGTGCCAGCAGTTCGACTAGCGGGAGGGCCAACGGGGAGCTGTTTTTT.

This chain connects TRBV29-1 to TRBJ1-1; D is ambiguous. Germline V gene lookup returns CDR1 SQVTM and CDR2 ANQGSEA. CDR3 length equals 12 residues. V gave up 8 bases and J gave up 0 bases, with 10 bases separating them. The CDR3 region is CSTLRVNTEAFF. CDR3 sequence (DNA): TGCAGCACCCTACGGGTGAACACTGAAGCTTTCTTT. The entire variable domain, with the rest obtained from reference TRBV29-1 and TRBJ1-1, is as follows: SAVISQKPSRDICQRGTSLTIQCQVDSQVTMMFWYRQQPGQSLTLIATANQGSEATYESGFVIDKFPISRPNLTFSTLTVSNMSPEDSSIYLCSTLRVNTEAFFGQGTRLTVV.

This clone was observed once. This sequence joins TRBV4-2 and TRBJ2-5, with 10 bases matching TRBD2. Per germline, CDR1 LGHNA and CDR2 YNFKEQ. The CDR3 covers 17 residues. Trimming at V came to 1 base and at J to 0 bases, leaving 5 bases not matched to a gene. This CDR3 is CASSQVTSGRNQETQYF. The CDR3 DNA is TGTGCCAGCAGCCAAGTGACTAGCGGGCGGAACCAAGAGACCCAGTACTTC.

This sequence joins TRBV5-1 and TRBJ2-7; a possible D gene is TRBD1 (6 bases). CDR1 and CDR2 (germline): SGHRS, YFSETQ. The V end lost 7 bases, the J end lost 5 bases, and 19 bases lay between the germline ends. There are 14 residues in the CDR3. This chain's CDR3 is CASSPVQGQHEQYF. CDR3 nucleotide sequence: TGCGCCAGCTCTCCTGTACAGGGCCAACACGAGCAGTACTTC.

The V call is TRBV6-5, the J call TRBJ2-7; maybe TRBD1 (6 bases). Trimming removed 8 bases at V and 3 bases at J, with 14 bases between. Germline CDR1 reads MNHEY; CDR2 reads SVGAGI. The CDR3 runs 13 residues. The CDR3 coding sequence is TGTGCCAGCTTAACAGGGATACTCTACGAGCAGTACTTC. This translates into CASLTGILYEQYF.

Here the CDR3 DNA reads TGTGCCAGCAGCCGGGGACAGCTAAACACTGAAGCTTTCTTT. Encoded protein: CASSRGQLNTEAFF. The chain combines TRBV5-4 with TRBJ1-1; TRBD1 matches at 7 bases. Germline V gene data show CDR1 as SGHNT and CDR2 as YYREEE (reference sequence). This CDR3 is built from 14 residues. V shed 4 bases, J shed 2 bases, and the junction held 5 bases outside the gene matches.

The chain couples TRBV5-1 to TRBJ2-7, with TRBD2 as a possible D gene (5 bases). The CDR3 loop spans 18 amino acids. From germline, CDR1 is SGHRS and CDR2 YFSETQ. V dropped 1 base and J dropped 0 bases, with 20 bases sitting between them. The CDR3 loop is CASSLWWRSGNISYEQYF. In nucleotides, the CDR3 is TGCGCCAGCAGCTTGTGGTGGAGGTCGGGAAACATCTCCTACGAGCAGTACTTC.

This chain joins TRBV9 and TRBJ2-7; 7 bases agree with TRBD2. CDR3 size: 15 residues. V was pared by 4 bases and J by 3 bases, with 10 bases of the junction left unmatched. Germline assignment: CDR1 SGDLS and CDR2 YYNGEE. CDR3 nucleotide sequence: TGTGCCAGCAGCTCCCGGGGCGGGAGTCTCTACGAGCAGTACTTC. Encoded protein: CASSSRGGSLYEQYF.

This chain joins TRBV27 and TRBJ2-5; D is possibly TRBD2 (5 bases). This CDR3 contains 14 residues. The V end lost 5 bases, the J end lost 1 base, and 11 bases lay between the germline ends. The V gene's germline CDR1 is MNHEY and CDR2 SMNVEV (reference sequence). CDR3 coding DNA: TGTGCCAGCAGTCTTAACGGGGTCCAAGAGACCCAGTACTTC. It specifies CASSLNGVQETQYF.

The genes are TRBV5-1 and TRBJ2-3; D may be TRBD2 (7 bases). The CDR3 has 15 residues. V shed 0 bases and J shed 5 bases, with 13 bases lying between them. Germline V gives CDR1 SGHRS, CDR2 YFSETQ. DNA of the CDR3: TGCGCCAGCAGCTTGGTGGCGGGGGCGGGAGATACGCAGTATTTT. It encodes CASSLVAGAGDTQYF.

The chain is built from TRBV3-1 (or the pseudogene TRBV3-2) and TRBJ1-1; the match to TRBD1 covers 7 bases. Germline CDR1 and CDR2: LGHDT and YNNKEL (reference sequence). The CDR3 length is 16 residues. J lost 4 bases, V lost 5 bases, and 13 bases had no gene match. The DNA of the CDR3 is TGTGCCAGCAGCGTGAGGGGGCGCAGCCTTGGCACTGAAGCTTTCTTT. This codes for CASSVRGRSLGTEAFF.